The 5 T cell receptor beta chains given below trace back to one sample, sequenced in a study of blood T cell repertoires in COVID-19. Using immunoSEQ multiplex PCR, the repertoire was profiled, and TCRdb retains in-frame clones only, with some absent. Of roughly 150,000 clones in the sample, over 75% were seen once. The specimen sequenced was peripheral blood. All receptors derive from a man older than 75 with COVID-19, enrolled during active disease.

This clone appeared a few times. This chain connects TRBV3-1 (or the pseudogene TRBV3-2) to TRBJ2-7; 9 nucleotides match TRBD1. This CDR3 spans 14 amino acids. CDR1 and CDR2 from the germline V gene are LGHDT and YNNKEL (reference sequence). The J segment lost 6 bases and the V segment lost 5 bases, leaving 8 bases of the junction unmatched. The CDR3 coding sequence is TGTGCCAGCAGCTACTTCCGGGACAGGGCCGAGCAGTACTTC. It encodes CASSYFRDRAEQYF.

Note on this clone: Germline is not matched at one junction end, which may reflect a read error. The chain recombines TRBV3-1 (or the pseudogene TRBV3-2) with TRBJ1-2; D is possibly TRBD1 (6 bases). This CDR3 has 13 residues. Looked up from germline, CDR1 is LGHDT and CDR2 is YNNKEL (reference sequence). CDR3 sequence: CASSRTANYGHTF. DNA of the CDR3: TGTGCCAGCAGCCGGACAGCAAACTATGGCCACACCTTC.

The chain combines TRBV7-8 with TRBJ1-6; D not certain. The CDR3 is 14 amino acids. Trimming stripped 5 bases from V and 5 bases from J, with 10 bases between. Germline V CDR1 and CDR2: SGHVS, FQNEAQ. The CDR3: CASSPFRNNSPLHF. The CDR3 DNA follows: TGTGCCAGCAGCCCCTTTAGAAATAATTCACCCCTCCACTTT.

The genes are TRBV29-1 and TRBJ1-2; the D is unclear. CDR3 length equals 13 residues. Trimming cost V 2 bases and J 2 bases, with 9 bases left between them. Germline V gives CDR1 SQVTM, CDR2 ANQGSEA. The CDR3 sequence is CSVESSRNYGYTF. CDR3 sequence (DNA): TGCAGCGTTGAATCAAGCCGAAACTATGGCTACACCTTC.

The chain has TRBV6-5 and TRBJ1-5; D gene ambiguous. The germline V gene has CDR1 MNHEY and CDR2 SVGAGI. V lost 10 bases, J lost 7 bases, and 20 bases lay in between. This CDR3 is built from 14 residues. CDR3 in amino acids: CATTAGSPGQPQHF. CDR3 coding DNA: TGTGCCACGACGGCTGGGTCCCCGGGACAGCCCCAGCATTTT.